The clone carrying this TCR beta chain showed up just once. Antigen specificity is unknown. This sample was included in a study of blood T cells in healthy people across ages. Whole-study findings and limits: Roughly linear declines in TCR beta diversity per million T cells occurred with age.

Using a J-beta primer mix together with a sample-barcoded 5' primer, a second PCR was run for about 7 to 12 cycles. MiXCR was run by TCRdb on the 5' RACE reads, yielding one entry per CDR3 protein. The sample has roughly 410,000 distinct CDR3 sequences, more than 45% seen once. The CDR3 has 14 amino acids. Germline CDR1 SQVTM, CDR2 ANQGSEA. Sequencing used blood. The V gene is TRBV29-1, the J gene TRBJ2-4, with 9 bases fitting TRBD1. The DNA end is a closer match to TRBJ2-7, so the J assignment may be wrong. The receptor was isolated from a man aged 55 to 69 in good health. The CDR3 DNA follows: TGCAACGTCCTCGGAGGGACAGGGAGGAACGAGCAGTACTTC. Protein: CNVLGGTGRNEQYF.